Here is one T cell receptor beta chain with its context. Its specificity is not known. The source of the sample is a study of a mutant IDH1 vaccine in newly diagnosed glioma. Across the study: Patients under treatment included 62.5% males and about 38% females and had a mean age of roughly 43 years. Former treatment meant radiotherapy, temozolomide, or both; the majority had gotten both.

The method was immunoSEQ multiplex PCR; TCRdb's version includes in-frame clones alone and lacks a portion of them. Of tens of thousands of clones listed, 65% to 85% were seen once; the top ten hold 4.6%. Per germline, CDR1 SGHRS and CDR2 YFSETQ. V lost 10 bases and J lost 4, with 15 bases in between. This CDR3 comprises 12 residues. Whole-study findings and limits: No link was apparently found between pseudoprogression and changes in top peripheral T cell clonotypes.

As for time point: baseline, week 1 (first vaccination visit). Treatment: pre-vaccination baseline after standard-of-care therapy. This sequence originates from a woman under 30 with glioma. Some clones in this sample may be carry-over from other donors' samples. J is TRBJ2-7 and V is TRBV5-1, with D maybe TRBD1 (6 bases). The source material was peripheral blood mononuclear cells (PBMCs), sampled from a glioma patient treated with radiotherapy, temozolomide or both. CDR3 region: CAGNRDVYEQYF. The CDR3 nucleotides read TGCGCCGGAAACAGGGACGTATACGAGCAGTACTTC.